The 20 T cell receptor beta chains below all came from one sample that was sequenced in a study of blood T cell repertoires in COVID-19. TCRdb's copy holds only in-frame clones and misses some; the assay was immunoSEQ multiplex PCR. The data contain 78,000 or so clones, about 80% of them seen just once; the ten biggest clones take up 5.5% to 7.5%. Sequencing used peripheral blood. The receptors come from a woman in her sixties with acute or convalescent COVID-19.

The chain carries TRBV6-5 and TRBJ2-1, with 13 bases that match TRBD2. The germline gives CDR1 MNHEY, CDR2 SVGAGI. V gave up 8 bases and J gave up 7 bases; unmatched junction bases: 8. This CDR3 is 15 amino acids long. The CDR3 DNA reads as TGTGCCAGCCTCCCACTAGCGGGGGGGCGGAATGAGCAGTTCTTC. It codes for CASLPLAGGRNEQFF.

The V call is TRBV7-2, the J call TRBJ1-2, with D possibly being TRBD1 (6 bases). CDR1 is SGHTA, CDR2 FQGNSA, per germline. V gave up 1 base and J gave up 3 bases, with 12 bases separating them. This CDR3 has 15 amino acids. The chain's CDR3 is CASSLEWDTYYGYTF. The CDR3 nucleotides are TGTGCCAGCAGCTTAGAGTGGGACACCTACTATGGCTACACCTTC.

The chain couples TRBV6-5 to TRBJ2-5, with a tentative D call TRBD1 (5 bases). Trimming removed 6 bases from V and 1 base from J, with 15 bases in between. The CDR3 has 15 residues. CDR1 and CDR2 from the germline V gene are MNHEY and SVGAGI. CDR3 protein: CASRLSATAQETQYF. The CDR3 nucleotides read TGTGCCAGCAGACTCTCGGCGACAGCCCAAGAGACCCAGTACTTC.

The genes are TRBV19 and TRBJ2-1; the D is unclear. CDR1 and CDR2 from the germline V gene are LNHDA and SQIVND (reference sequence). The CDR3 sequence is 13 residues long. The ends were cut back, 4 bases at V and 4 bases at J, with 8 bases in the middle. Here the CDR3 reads CASSTGGYNEQFF. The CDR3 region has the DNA TGTGCCAGTAGTACTGGCGGATACAATGAGCAGTTCTTC.

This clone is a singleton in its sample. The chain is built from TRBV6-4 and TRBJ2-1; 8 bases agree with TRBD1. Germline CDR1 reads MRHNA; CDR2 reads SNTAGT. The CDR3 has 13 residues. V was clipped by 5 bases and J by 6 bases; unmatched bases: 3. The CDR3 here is CASSPTGGNEQFF. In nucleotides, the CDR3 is TGTGCCAGCAGTCCCACAGGGGGCAATGAGCAGTTCTTC.

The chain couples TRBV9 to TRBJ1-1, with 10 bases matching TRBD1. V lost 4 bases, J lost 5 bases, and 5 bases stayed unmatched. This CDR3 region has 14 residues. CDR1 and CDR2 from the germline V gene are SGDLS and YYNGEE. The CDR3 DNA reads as TGTGCCAGCAGCTTCGGGACAGGGGAGACTGAAGCTTTCTTT. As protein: CASSFGTGETEAFF. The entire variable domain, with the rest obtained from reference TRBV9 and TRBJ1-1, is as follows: DSGVTQTPKHLITATGQRVTLRCSPRSGDLSVYWYQQSLDQGLQFLIQYYNGEERAKGNILERFSAQQFPDLHSELNLSSLELGDSALYFCASSFGTGETEAFFGQGTRLTVV.

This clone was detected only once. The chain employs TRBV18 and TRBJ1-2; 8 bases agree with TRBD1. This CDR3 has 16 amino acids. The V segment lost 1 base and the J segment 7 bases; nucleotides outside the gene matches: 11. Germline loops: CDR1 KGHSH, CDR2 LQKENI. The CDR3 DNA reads TGTGCCAGCTCACCACGGCAGGGGGCGCAGCAGGGTGGCTACACCTTC. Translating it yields CASSPRQGAQQGGYTF.

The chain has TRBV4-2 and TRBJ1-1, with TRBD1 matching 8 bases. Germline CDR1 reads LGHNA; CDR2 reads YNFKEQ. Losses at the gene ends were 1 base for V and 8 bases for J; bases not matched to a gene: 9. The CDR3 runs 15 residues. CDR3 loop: CASSQGPGQVIEAFF. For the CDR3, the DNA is TGTGCCAGCAGCCAAGGGCCGGGACAGGTTATAGAAGCTTTCTTT.

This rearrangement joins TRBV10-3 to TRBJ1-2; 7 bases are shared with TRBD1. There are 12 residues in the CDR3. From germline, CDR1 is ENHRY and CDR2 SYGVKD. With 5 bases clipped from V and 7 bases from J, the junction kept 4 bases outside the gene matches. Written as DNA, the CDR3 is TGTGCCATCAGTCAGGGGGATATTGGCTACACCTTC. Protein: CAISQGDIGYTF.

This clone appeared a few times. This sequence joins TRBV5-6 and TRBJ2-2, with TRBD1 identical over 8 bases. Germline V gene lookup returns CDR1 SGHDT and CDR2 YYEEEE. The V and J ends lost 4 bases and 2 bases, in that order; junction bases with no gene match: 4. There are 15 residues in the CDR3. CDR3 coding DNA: TGTGCCAGCAGCCCTGGACAGGGAAACACCGGGGAGCTGTTTTTT. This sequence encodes CASSPGQGNTGELFF.

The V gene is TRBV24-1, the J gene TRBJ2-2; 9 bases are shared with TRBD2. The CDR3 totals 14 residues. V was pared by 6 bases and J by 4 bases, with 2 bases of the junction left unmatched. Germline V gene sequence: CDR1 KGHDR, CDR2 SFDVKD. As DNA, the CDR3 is TGTGCCACCAGTCAAGCGGGGGGCACCGGGGAGCTGTTTTTT. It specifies CATSQAGGTGELFF.

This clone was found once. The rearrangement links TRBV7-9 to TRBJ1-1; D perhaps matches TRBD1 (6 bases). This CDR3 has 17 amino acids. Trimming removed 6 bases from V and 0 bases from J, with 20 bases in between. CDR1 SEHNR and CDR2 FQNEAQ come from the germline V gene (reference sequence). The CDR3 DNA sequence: TGTGCCAGCAGTCGAGGACAGTCTCAGTCCATGAACACTGAAGCTTTCTTT. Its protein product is CASSRGQSQSMNTEAFF.

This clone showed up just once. The CDR3 DNA sequence: TGTGCCAGCAGGGGGGAGGGTCAAACAGATACGCAGTATTTT. Residues: CASRGEGQTDTQYF. The chain employs TRBV6-4 and TRBJ2-3, with 7 bases fitting TRBD2. The germline gives CDR1 MRHNA, CDR2 SNTAGT. After removal of 6 bases from V and 3 bases from J, the junction contained 6 bases not matched to a gene. This CDR3 has 14 residues.

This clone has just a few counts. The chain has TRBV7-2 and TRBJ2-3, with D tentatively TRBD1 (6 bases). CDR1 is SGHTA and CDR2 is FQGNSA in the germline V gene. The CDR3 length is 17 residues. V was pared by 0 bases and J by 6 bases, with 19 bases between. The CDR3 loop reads CASSLALGWGRGDTQYF. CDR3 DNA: TGTGCCAGCAGCTTAGCGCTGGGCTGGGGGCGAGGGGATACGCAGTATTTT.

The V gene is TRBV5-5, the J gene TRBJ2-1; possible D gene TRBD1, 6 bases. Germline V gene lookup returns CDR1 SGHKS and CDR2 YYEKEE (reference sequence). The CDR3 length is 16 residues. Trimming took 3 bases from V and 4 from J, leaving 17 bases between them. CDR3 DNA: TGTGCCAGCAGCTCCATACAGGGTGCGCTATACAATGAGCAGTTCTTC. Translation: CASSSIQGALYNEQFF.

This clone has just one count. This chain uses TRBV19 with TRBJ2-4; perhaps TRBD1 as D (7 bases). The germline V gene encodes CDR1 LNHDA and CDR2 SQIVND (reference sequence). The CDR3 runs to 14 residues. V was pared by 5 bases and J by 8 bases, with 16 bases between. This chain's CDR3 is CASSGSRRGDIQYF. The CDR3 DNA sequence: TGTGCCAGTAGTGGGTCACGCAGGGGGGACATTCAGTACTTC.

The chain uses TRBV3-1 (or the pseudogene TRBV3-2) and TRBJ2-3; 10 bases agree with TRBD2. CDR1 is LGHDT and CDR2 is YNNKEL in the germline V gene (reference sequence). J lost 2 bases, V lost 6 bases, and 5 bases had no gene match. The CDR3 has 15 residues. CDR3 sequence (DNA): TGTGCCAGCAGGTCAAGCGGGGGGGCCACAGATACGCAGTATTTT. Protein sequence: CASRSSGGATDTQYF.

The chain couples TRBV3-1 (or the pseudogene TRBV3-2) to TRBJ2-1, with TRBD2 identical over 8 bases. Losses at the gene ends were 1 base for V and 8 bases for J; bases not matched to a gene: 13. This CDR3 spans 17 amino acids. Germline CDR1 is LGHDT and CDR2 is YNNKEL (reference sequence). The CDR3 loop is CASSQVLTGGRQDEQFF. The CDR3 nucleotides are TGTGCCAGCAGCCAAGTTTTGACGGGGGGGAGGCAAGATGAGCAGTTCTTC.

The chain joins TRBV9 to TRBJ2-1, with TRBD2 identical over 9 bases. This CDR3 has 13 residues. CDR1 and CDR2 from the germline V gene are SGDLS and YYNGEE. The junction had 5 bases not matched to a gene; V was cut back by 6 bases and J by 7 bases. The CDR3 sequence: CASNGGGENEQFF. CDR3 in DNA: TGTGCCAGCAATGGCGGGGGGGAAAATGAGCAGTTCTTC.

CDR3 residues: CAWSVRQGYEQYF. CDR3 nucleotides: TGTGCCTGGAGTGTACGGCAGGGTTACGAGCAGTACTTC. J is TRBJ2-7 and V is TRBV30; D is perhaps TRBD1 (5 bases). Germline CDR1 is GTSNPN and CDR2 is SVGIG (reference sequence). V gave up 0 bases and J gave up 4 bases, with 10 bases separating them. CDR3 length: 13 residues.